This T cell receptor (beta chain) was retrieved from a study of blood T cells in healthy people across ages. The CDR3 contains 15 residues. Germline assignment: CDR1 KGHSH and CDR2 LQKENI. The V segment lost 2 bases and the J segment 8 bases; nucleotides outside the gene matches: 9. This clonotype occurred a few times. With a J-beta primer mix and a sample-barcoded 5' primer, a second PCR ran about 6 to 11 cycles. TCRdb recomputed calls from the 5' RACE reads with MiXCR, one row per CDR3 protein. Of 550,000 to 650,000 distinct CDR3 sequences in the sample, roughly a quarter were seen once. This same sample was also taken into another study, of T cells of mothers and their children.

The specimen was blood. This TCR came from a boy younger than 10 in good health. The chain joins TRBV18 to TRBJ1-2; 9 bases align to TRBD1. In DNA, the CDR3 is TGTGCCAGCTCACCAAAGGACAGGGGATACTTCGGCTACACCTTC. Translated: CASSPKDRGYFGYTF.